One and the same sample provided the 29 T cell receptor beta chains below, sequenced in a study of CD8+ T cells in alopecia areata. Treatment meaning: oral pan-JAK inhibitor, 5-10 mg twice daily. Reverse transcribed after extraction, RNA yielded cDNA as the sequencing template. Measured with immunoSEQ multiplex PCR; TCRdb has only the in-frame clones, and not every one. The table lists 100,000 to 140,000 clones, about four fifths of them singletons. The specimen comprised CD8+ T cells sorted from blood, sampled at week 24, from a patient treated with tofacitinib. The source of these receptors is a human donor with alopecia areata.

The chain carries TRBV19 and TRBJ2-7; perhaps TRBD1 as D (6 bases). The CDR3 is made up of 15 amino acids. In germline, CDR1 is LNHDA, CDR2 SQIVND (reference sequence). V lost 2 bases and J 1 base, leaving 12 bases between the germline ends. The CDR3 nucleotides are TGTGCCAGTAGTATATCTCCCAGGGGATCCTACGAGCAGTACTTC. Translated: CASSISPRGSYEQYF.

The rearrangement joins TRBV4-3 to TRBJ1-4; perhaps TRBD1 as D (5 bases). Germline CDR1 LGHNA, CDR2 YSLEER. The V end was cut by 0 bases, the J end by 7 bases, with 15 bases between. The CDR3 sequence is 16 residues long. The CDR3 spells CASSQDGAVAGEKLFF. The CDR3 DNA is TGCGCCAGCAGCCAAGATGGGGCCGTGGCGGGTGAAAAACTGTTTTTT.

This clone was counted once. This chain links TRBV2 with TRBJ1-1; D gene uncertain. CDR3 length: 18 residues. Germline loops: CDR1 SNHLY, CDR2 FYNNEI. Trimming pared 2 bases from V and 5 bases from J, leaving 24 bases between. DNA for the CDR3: TGTGCCAGCAGTGAAACGGACCCGAAATGGGTTATGGTTACTGAAGCTTTCTTT. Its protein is CASSETDPKWVMVTEAFF.

The CDR3 nucleotides read TGTGCCAGCAGCTTAGGAGGGACAGGCGCCTACGAGCAGTACTTC. This translates into CASSLGGTGAYEQYF. The V and J genes are TRBV7-2 and TRBJ2-7, with TRBD1 identical over 8 bases. Germline values: CDR1 SGHTA, CDR2 FQGNSA. Trimming took 1 base from V and 2 from J; bases not matched to a gene: 4. The CDR3 extends over 15 amino acids.

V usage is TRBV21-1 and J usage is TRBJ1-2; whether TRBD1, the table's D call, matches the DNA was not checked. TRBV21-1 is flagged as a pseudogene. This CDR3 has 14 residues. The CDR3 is CASSKMGQGYGYTF. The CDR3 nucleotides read TGTGCCAGCAGCAAAATGGGACAGGGCTATGGCTACACCTTC.

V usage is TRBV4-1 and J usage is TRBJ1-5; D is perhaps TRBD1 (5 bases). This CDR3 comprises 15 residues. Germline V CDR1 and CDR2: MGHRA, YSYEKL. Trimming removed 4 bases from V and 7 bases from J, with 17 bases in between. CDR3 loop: CASSPEPLGGQPQHF. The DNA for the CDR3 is TGCGCCAGCAGCCCTGAGCCCCTCGGGGGGCAGCCCCAGCATTTT.

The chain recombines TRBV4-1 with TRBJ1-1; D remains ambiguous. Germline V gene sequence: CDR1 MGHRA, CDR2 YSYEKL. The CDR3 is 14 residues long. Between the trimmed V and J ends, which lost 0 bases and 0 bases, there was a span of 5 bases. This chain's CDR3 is CASSQDPMNTEAFF. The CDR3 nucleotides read TGCGCCAGCAGCCAAGATCCAATGAACACTGAAGCTTTCTTT.

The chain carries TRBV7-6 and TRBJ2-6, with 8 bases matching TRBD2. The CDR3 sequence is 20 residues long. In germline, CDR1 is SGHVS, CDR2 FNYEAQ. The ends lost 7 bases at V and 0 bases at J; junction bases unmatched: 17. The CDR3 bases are TGTGCCAGCACTACCTTAGGGGCTAGCGGGTTAAGCTCTGGGGCCAACGTCCTGACTTTC. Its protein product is CASTTLGASGLSSGANVLTF.

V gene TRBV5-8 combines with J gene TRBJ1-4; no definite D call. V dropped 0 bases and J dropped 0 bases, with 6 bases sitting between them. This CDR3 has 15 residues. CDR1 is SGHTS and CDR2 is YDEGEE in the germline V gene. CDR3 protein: CASSLGQTTNEKLFF. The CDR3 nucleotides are TGTGCCAGCAGCTTGGGCCAAACAACTAATGAAAAACTGTTTTTT. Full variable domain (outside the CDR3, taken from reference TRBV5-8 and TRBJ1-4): EAGVTQSPTHLIKTRGQQATLRCSPISGHTSVYWYQQALGLGLQFLLWYDEGEERNRGNFPPRFSGRQFPNYSSELNVNALELEDSALYLCASSLGQTTNEKLFFGSGTQLSVL.

As DNA, the CDR3 is TGCGCCAGCAGCCTCCAAGAAAGTAGCGGGGGAGCAGATACGCAGTATTTT. Amino acids: CASSLQESSGGADTQYF. The chain joins TRBV4-3 to TRBJ2-3; 9 nucleotides line up with TRBD2. Germline V gene lookup returns CDR1 LGHNA and CDR2 YSLEER. The CDR3 runs to 17 residues. The junction had 12 bases not matched to a gene; V was cut back by 4 bases and J by 4 bases.

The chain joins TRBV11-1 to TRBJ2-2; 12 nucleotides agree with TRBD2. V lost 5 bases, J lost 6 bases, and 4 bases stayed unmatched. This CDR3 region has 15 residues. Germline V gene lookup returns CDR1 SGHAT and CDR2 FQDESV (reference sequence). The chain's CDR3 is CASSPSGGAAGELFF. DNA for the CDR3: TGTGCCAGCAGCCCTAGCGGGGGGGCGGCCGGGGAGCTGTTTTTT.

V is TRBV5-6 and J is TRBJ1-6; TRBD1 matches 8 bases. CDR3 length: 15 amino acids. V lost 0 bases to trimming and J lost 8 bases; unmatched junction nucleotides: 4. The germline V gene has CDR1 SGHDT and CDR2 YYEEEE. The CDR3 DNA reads TGTGCCAGCAGCTTGGTAGGACAGGGACATTCACCCCTCCACTTT. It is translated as CASSLVGQGHSPLHF.

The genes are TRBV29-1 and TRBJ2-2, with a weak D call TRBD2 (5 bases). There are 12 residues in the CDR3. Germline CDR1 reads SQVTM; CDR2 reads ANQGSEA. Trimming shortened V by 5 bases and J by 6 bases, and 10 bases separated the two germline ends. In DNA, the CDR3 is TGCAGCGTTACGGGAAGGGCCGGGGAGCTGTTTTTT. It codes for CSVTGRAGELFF.

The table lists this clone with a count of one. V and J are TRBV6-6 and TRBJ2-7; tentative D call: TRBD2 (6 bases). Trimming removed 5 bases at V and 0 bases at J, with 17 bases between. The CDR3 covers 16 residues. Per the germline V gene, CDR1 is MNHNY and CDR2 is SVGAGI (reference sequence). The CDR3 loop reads CASSQVPRGSSYEQYF. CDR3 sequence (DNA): TGTGCCAGCAGTCAAGTACCTCGGGGGAGCTCCTACGAGCAGTACTTC.

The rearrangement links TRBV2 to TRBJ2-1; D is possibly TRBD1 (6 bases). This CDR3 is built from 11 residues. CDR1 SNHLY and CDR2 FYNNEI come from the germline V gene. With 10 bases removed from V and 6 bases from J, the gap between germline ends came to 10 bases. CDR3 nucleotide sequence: TGTGCCACTTGGGACATCAATGAGCAGTTCTTC. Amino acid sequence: CATWDINEQFF. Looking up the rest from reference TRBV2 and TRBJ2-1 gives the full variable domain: EPEVTQTPSHQVTQMGQEVILRCVPISNHLYFYWYRQILGQKVEFLVSFYNNEISEKSEIFDDQFSVERPDGSNFTLKIRSTKLEDSAMYFCATWDINEQFFGPGTRLTVL.

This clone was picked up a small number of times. For the CDR3, the DNA is TGCAGCGTTGAAGGACAGTTGACCTACAATGAGCAGTTCTTC. It translates to CSVEGQLTYNEQFF. The chain employs TRBV29-1 and TRBJ2-1; a possible D gene is TRBD1 (5 bases). CDR1 SQVTM and CDR2 ANQGSEA come from the germline V gene. The CDR3 runs to 14 residues. Trimming removed 1 base from V and 2 bases from J, with 9 bases in between.

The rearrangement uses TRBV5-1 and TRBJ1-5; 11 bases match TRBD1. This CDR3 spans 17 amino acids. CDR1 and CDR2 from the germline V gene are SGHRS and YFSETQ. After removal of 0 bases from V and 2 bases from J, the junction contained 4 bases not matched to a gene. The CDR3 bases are TGCGCCAGCAGCTTGGACGGGACAGGGGGAGGCAATCAGCCCCAGCATTTT. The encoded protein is CASSLDGTGGGNQPQHF.

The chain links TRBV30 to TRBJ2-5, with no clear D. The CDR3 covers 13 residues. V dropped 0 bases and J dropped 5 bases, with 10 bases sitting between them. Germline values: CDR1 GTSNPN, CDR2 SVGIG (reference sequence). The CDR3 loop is CAWSVLAAETQYF. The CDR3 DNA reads TGTGCCTGGAGTGTACTTGCTGCGGAGACCCAGTACTTC.

CDR3 protein: CASSPVGGRGNSPLHF. CDR3 DNA: TGTGCCAGCAGCCCAGTTGGGGGTAGGGGTAATTCACCCCTCCACTTT. The chain carries TRBV11-1 and TRBJ1-6, with D possibly TRBD1 on 5 matching bases. The CDR3 extends over 16 amino acids. V dropped 5 bases and J dropped 6 bases, with 17 bases sitting between them. CDR1 and CDR2 from the germline V gene are SGHAT and FQDESV (reference sequence).

CDR3 region: CASSFDRGSGNTIYF. For the CDR3, the DNA is TGTGCCAGCAGCTTCGACAGGGGCTCTGGAAACACCATATATTTT. The chain recombines TRBV11-1 with TRBJ1-3; 8 bases align to TRBD1. CDR3 length equals 15 residues. Germline CDR1 reads SGHAT; CDR2 reads FQDESV (reference sequence). V shed 3 bases, J shed 0 bases, and the junction held 1 base outside the gene matches.

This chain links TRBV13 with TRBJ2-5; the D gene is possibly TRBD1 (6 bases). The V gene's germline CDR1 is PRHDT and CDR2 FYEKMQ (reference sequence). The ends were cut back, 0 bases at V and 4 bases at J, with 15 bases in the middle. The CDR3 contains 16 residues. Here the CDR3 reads CASSLGERAGAETQYF. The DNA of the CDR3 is TGTGCCAGCAGCTTAGGGGAAAGGGCAGGGGCAGAGACCCAGTACTTC.

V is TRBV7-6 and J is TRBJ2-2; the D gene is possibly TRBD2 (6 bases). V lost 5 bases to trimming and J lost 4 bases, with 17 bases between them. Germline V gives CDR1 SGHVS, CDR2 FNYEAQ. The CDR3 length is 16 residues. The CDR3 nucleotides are TGTGCCAGCAGCCCCCAAGCAAGGAGGGGCACCGGGGAGCTGTTTTTT. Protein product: CASSPQARRGTGELFF.

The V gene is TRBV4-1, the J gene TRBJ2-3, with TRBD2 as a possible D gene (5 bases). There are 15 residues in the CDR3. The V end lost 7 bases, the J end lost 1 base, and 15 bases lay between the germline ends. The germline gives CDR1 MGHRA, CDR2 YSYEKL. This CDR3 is CASTTQLGGTDTQYF. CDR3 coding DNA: TGCGCCAGCACCACACAACTAGGAGGCACAGATACGCAGTATTTT.

The DNA for the CDR3 is TGTGCCAGCAGTGATGTGGGGAATTCGGAGACCCAGTACTTC. It specifies CASSDVGNSETQYF. The chain has TRBV7-9 and TRBJ2-5; D is ambiguous. This CDR3 is built from 14 residues. Trimming left V 6 bases short and J 5 bases short, with 16 bases between. Germline CDR1 SEHNR, CDR2 FQNEAQ (reference sequence).

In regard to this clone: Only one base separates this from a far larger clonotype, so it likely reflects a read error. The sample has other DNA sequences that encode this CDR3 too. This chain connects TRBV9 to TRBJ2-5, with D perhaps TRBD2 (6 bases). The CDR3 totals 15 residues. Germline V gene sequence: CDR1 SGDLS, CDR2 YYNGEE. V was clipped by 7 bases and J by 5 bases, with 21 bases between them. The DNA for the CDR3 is TGTGCCAGCCGCGGAGGGGAAGGGGCGGGGGAGACCCAGTACTTC. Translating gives CASRGGEGAGETQYF.

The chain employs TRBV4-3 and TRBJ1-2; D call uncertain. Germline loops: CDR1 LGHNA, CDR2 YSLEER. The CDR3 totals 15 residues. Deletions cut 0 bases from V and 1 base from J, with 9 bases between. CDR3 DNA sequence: TGCGCCAGCAGCCAAGACGTCTCGGATAACTATGGCTACACCTTC. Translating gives CASSQDVSDNYGYTF.

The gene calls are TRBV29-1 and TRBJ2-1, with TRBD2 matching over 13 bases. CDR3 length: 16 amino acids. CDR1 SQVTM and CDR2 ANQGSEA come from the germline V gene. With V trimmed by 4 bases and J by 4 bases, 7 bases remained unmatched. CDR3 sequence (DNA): TGCAGCGTTGGGACTAGCGGGGGACGCCGTTACAATGAGCAGTTCTTC. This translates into CSVGTSGGRRYNEQFF.

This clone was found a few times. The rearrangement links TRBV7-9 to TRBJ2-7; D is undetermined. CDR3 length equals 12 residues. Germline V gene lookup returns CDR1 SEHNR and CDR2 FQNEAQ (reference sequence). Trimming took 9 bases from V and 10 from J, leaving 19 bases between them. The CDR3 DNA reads TGTGCCAGTATGCAGGCCCAACCCCCCCAGTACTTC. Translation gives CASMQAQPPQYF.

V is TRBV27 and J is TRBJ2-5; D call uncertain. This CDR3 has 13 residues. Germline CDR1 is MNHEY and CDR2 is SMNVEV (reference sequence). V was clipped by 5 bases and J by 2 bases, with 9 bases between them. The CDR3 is CASSPDQQETQYF. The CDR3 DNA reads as TGTGCCAGCAGTCCGGACCAGCAAGAGACCCAGTACTTC.